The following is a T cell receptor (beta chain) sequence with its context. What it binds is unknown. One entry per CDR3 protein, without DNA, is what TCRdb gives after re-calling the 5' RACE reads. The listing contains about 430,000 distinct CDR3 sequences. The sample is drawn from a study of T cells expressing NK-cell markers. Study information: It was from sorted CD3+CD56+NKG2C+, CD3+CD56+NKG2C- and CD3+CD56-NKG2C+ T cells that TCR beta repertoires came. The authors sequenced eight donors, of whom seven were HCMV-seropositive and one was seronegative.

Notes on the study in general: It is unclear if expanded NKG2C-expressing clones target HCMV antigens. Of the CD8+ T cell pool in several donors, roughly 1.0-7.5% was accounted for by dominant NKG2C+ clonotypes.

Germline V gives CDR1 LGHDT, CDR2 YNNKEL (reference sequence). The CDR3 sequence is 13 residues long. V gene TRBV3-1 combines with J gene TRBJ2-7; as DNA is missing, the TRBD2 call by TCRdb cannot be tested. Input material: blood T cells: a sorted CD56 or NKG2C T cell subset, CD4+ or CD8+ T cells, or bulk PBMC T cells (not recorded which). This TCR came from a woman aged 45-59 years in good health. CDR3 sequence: CASSHRQGYEQYF.